This T cell receptor (beta chain) was retrieved from a study of CD8+CD57+ T cells in acquired aplastic anemia. Notes on the study in general: Any difference that existed in CD8+ Simpson's diversity between patients and controls was not significant.

TCR beta VDJ and CDR3 profiles were obtained from a genomic DNA template. Each CDR3 protein gets one entry after TCRdb re-called the reads with MiXCR. This table has around 200,000 distinct CDR3 sequences, almost 50% appearing once. This clonotype was seen many times. Its antigen is unknown. Patients sequenced had flow cytometry evidence of CD8+CD57+ cell expansion. Germline values: CDR1 SGHTA, CDR2 FQGTGA. V dropped 2 bases and J dropped 8 bases, with 12 bases sitting between them. This CDR3 spans 14 amino acids. The specimen sequenced was sorted CD4+, CD8+, or CD8+CD57+ T cells (not recorded which) from PBMCs. This sequence originates from a human donor with aplastic anemia. The chain carries TRBV7-3 and TRBJ2-2; tentatively, D is TRBD1 (7 bases). CDR3: CASSLRRGQGELFF. The CDR3, as DNA: TGTGCCAGCAGCTTACGGAGGGGGCAAGGGGAGCTGTTTTTT.